This T cell receptor (beta chain) was found in a study of T cells in Graves' hyperthyroidism and ophthalmopathy. This clonotype showed up just a few times. TCR beta CDR3 region amplification was performed from RNA transcripts. Initially, a first-round RT-PCR of the TCR CDR3 employed the HTBI primer set. In TCRdb, the multiplex PCR reads were re-called with MiXCR into one record per CDR3 protein. The sample holds hundreds of thousands of distinct CDR3 sequences, less than 25% seen once. Sample: blood. The sequence was collected from a man between 25 and 39 years old with Graves' ophthalmopathy.

CDR3 nucleotide sequence: TGCAGCGTGACGGACAGGGCGAACACCGGGGAGCTGTTTTTT. Amino acid sequence: CSVTDRANTGELFF. The chain has TRBV29-1 and TRBJ2-2; 8 bases align to TRBD1. Germline loops: CDR1 SQVTM, CDR2 ANQGSEA. The CDR3 is 14 amino acids. Losses at the gene ends were 6 bases for V and 0 bases for J; bases not matched to a gene: 3.